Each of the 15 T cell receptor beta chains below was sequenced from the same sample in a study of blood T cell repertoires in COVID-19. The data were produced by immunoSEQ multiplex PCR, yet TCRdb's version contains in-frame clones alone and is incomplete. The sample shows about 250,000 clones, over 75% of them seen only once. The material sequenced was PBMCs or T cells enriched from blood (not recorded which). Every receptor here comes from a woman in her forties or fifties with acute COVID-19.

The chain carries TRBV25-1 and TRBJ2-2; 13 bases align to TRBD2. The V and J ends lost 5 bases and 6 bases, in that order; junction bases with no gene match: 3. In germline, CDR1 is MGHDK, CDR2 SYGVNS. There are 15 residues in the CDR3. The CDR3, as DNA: TGTGCCAGCAGTACTAGCGGGGGGGCGCCCGGGGAGCTGTTTTTT. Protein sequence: CASSTSGGAPGELFF.

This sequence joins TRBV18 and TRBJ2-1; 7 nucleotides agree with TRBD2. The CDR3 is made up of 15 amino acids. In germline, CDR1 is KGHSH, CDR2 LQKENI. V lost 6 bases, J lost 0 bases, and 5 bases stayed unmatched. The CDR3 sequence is CASSPAGSSYNEQFF. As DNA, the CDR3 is TGTGCCAGCTCCCCAGCGGGAAGCTCCTACAATGAGCAGTTCTTC.

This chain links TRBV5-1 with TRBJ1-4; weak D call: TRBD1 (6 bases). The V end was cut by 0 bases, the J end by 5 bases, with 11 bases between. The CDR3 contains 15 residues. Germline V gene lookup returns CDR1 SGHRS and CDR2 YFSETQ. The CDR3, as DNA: TGCGCCAGCAGCTTGGATGGGGGCCAAAATGAAAAACTGTTTTTT. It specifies CASSLDGGQNEKLFF.

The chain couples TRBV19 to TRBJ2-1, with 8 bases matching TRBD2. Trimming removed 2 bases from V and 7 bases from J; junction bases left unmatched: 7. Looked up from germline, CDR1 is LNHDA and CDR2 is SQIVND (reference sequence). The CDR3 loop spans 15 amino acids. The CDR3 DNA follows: TGTGCCAGTAGTATAAGGCGGGGGGCGGATAATGAGCAGTTCTTC. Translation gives CASSIRRGADNEQFF.

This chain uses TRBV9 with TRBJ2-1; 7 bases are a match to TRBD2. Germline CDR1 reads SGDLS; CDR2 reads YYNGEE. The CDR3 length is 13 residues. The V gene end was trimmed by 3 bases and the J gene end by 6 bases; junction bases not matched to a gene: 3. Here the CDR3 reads CASSGTSRNEQFF. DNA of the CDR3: TGTGCCAGCAGCGGGACTAGTCGCAATGAGCAGTTCTTC.

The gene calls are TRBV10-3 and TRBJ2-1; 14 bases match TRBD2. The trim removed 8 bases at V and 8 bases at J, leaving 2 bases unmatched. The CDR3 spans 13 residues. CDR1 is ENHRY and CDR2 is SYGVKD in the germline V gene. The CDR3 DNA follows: TGTGCCATCGAGACTAGCGGGGGGGATGAGCAGTTCTTC. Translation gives CAIETSGGDEQFF.

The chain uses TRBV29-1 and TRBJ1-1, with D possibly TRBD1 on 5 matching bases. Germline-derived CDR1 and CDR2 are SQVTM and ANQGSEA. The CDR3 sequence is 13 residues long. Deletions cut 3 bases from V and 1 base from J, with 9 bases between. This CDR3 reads CSVDDSWNTEAFF. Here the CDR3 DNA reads TGCAGCGTTGACGACAGCTGGAACACTGAAGCTTTCTTT.

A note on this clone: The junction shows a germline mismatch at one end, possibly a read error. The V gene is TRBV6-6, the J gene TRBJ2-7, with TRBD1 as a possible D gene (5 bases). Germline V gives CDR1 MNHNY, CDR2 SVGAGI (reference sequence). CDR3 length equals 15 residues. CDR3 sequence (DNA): TGTGCCAGCAGTTACTCGATCAGGGTCAAGGACGACCAGTACTTC. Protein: CASSYSIRVKDDQYF.

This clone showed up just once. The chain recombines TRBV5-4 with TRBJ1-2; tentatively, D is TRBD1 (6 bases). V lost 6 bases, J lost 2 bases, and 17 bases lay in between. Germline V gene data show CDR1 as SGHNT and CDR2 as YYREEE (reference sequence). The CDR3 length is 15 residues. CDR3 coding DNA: TGTGCCAGCACAAACGTGGGGGGGGCGAACTATGGCTACACCTTC. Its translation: CASTNVGGANYGYTF.

CDR3 amino acids: CASSQEGQGNTEAFF. DNA for the CDR3: TGCGCCAGCAGCCAAGAAGGGCAGGGGAACACTGAAGCTTTCTTT. The V call is TRBV4-3, the J call TRBJ1-1, with D possibly TRBD1 on 5 matching bases. This CDR3 has 15 residues. V lost 0 bases and J 1 base, leaving 9 bases between the germline ends. The germline CDR1 and CDR2 sequences are LGHNA and YSLEER.

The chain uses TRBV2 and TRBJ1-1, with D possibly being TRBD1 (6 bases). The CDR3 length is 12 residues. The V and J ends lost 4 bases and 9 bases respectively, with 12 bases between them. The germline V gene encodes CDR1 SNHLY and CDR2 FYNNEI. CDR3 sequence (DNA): TGTGCCAGCAGTGTTGGACAGCCGAAAGCTTTCTTT. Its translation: CASSVGQPKAFF.

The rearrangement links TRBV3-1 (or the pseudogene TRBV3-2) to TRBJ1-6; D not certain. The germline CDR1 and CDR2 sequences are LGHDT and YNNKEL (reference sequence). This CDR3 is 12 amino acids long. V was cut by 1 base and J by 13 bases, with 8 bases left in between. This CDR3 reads CASSQVPGPLHF. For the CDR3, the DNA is TGTGCCAGCAGCCAAGTACCGGGTCCCCTCCACTTT.

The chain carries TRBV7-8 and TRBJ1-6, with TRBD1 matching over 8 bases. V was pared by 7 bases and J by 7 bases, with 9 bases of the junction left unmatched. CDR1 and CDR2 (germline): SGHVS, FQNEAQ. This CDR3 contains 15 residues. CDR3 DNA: TGTGCCAGCACCAATCCAGGGGGCGAGAATTCACCCCTCCACTTT. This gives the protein CASTNPGGENSPLHF.

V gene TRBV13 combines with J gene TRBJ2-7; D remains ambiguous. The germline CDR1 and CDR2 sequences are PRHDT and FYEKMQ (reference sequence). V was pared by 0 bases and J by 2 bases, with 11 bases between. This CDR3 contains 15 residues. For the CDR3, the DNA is TGTGCCAGCAGCTTAGGTCCCTCTGCGGCCTACGAGCAGTACTTC. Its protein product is CASSLGPSAAYEQYF.

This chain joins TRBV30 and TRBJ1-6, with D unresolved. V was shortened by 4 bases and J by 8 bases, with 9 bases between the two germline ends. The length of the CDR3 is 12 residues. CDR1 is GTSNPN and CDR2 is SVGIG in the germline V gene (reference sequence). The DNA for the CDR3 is TGTGCCTGGACTCCCGGGGATTCACCCCTCCACTTT. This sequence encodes CAWTPGDSPLHF.